These 17 T cell receptor beta chains came from one sample sequenced in a study of beta chain features in type 1 diabetes. The authors reverse transcribed all of the isolated RNA, so sequencing captured expressed TCRB transcripts. This table comes from immunoSEQ multiplex PCR, and its TCRdb copy is limited to in-frame clones, with some not included. This table has around 280,000 clones, over 14% appearing once. The antigens these receptors bind are not known. Study-wide findings and caveats: Moderate but significant shortening of TCRB CDR3s was recorded in all four CD4+ subsets from Type 1 diabetes patients.

The sequenced material came from naive CD4+ T cells from blood. The receptors were sampled from a man aged 18 to 29 with type 1 diabetes.

The rearrangement links TRBV18 to TRBJ2-7; possibly TRBD2 for D (5 bases). V was shortened by 0 bases and J by 0 bases, with 9 bases between the two germline ends. Germline V lookup: CDR1 KGHSH, CDR2 LQKENI. The CDR3 runs to 15 residues. The CDR3 DNA is TGTGCCAGCTCACCACCTAGCGTGAGCTCCTACGAGCAGTACTTC. It translates to CASSPPSVSSYEQYF.

The chain links TRBV25-1 to TRBJ2-3; possible D gene TRBD2, 7 bases. V lost 6 bases, J lost 5 bases, and 21 bases lay in between. This CDR3 has 16 residues. Germline V gives CDR1 MGHDK, CDR2 SYGVNS. Here the CDR3 reads CASSATIGGRLDTQYF. The CDR3 nucleotides are TGTGCCAGCAGCGCTACGATCGGGGGGCGCCTAGATACGCAGTATTTT.

The chain joins TRBV5-1 to TRBJ2-3; 10 bases map to TRBD2. Germline CDR1 reads SGHRS; CDR2 reads YFSETQ. The CDR3 loop spans 20 amino acids. Trimming removed 0 bases from V and 4 bases from J; junction bases left unmatched: 17. DNA for the CDR3: TGCGCCAGCAGCTTGGCCGAGGCTAGCGGGAGCGTATTTTTAGCAGATACGCAGTATTTT. Protein product: CASSLAEASGSVFLADTQYF.

The rearrangement links TRBV7-2 to TRBJ2-1; no reliable D call. This CDR3 is built from 15 residues. CDR1 is SGHTA, CDR2 FQGNSA, per germline. Trimming cost V 5 bases and J 0 bases, with 11 bases left between them. CDR3 amino acids: CASSSRISSYNEQFF. Written as DNA, the CDR3 is TGTGCCAGCAGCAGCAGGATTAGCTCCTACAATGAGCAGTTCTTC.

The chain uses TRBV30 and TRBJ2-2, with a weak D call TRBD2 (6 bases). Germline CDR1 is GTSNPN and CDR2 is SVGIG (reference sequence). With 4 bases removed from V and 5 bases from J, the gap between germline ends came to 8 bases. There are 12 residues in the CDR3. The CDR3: CAWTRGTGELFF. CDR3 nucleotides: TGTGCCTGGACACGGGGGACCGGGGAGCTGTTTTTT.

In regard to this clone: Distinct nucleotide sequences in the sample also encode this CDR3. This chain's CDR3 is CASSFDRGYEQYF. For the CDR3, the DNA is TGCGCCAGCAGCTTTGACAGGGGCTACGAGCAGTACTTC. The rearrangement joins TRBV5-1 to TRBJ2-7; TRBD1 agrees at 8 bases. CDR3 length equals 13 residues. V was clipped by 2 bases and J by 3 bases; unmatched bases: 1. The germline gives CDR1 SGHRS, CDR2 YFSETQ.

This clone turned up a few times. J is TRBJ2-1 and V is TRBV6-1, with D possibly TRBD2 on 6 matching bases. This CDR3 contains 14 residues. Germline V gives CDR1 MNHNS, CDR2 SASEGT. The germline V and J ends were trimmed by 2 bases and 10 bases, with 15 bases remaining between them. The CDR3 region has the DNA TGTGCCAGCAGTGAACGGGGCTCCCGGGGGGAGCAGTTCTTC. Translation: CASSERGSRGEQFF.

A few counts support this clone. The chain joins TRBV7-2 to TRBJ1-1, with 10 bases that match TRBD1. The CDR3 runs 15 residues. The V segment lost 5 bases and the J segment 5 bases; nucleotides outside the gene matches: 8. Germline V CDR1 and CDR2: SGHTA, FQGNSA. The CDR3 region is CASSGRQGAWTEAFF. DNA for the CDR3: TGTGCCAGCAGCGGTCGACAGGGGGCTTGGACTGAAGCTTTCTTT.

This clone was detected a few times. The chain is built from TRBV30 and TRBJ1-1, with D perhaps TRBD1 (5 bases). This CDR3 has 12 residues. The germline V gene has CDR1 GTSNPN and CDR2 SVGIG (reference sequence). Trimming stripped 0 bases from V and 5 bases from J, with 7 bases between. The chain's CDR3 is CAWSVGRTEAFF. The CDR3 DNA reads TGTGCCTGGAGTGTGGGGCGGACTGAAGCTTTCTTT.

CDR3 nucleotide sequence: TGCAGCGTTGAAAAGCCGAACAGGATCGAGACCCAGTACTTC. The encoded protein is CSVEKPNRIETQYF. The J gene is TRBJ2-5, the V gene TRBV29-1, with D perhaps TRBD1 (5 bases). V was cut by 2 bases and J by 5 bases, with 15 bases left in between. Germline CDR1 is SQVTM and CDR2 is ANQGSEA. The CDR3 is 14 amino acids.

This chain uses TRBV21-1 with TRBJ2-7; TRBD1 was called by the table and not checked on the DNA. TRBV21-1 is a pseudogene. This CDR3 contains 14 residues. CDR3 in amino acids: CASSKEGPDYEQYF. CDR3 DNA sequence: TGTGCCAGCAGCAAAGAGGGGCCAGACTACGAGCAGTACTTC.

This sequence joins TRBV27 and TRBJ2-5; D unclear. This CDR3 spans 15 amino acids. The ends were cut back, 2 bases at V and 1 base at J, with 11 bases in the middle. CDR1 MNHEY and CDR2 SMNVEV come from the germline V gene (reference sequence). The chain's CDR3 is CASSLGPHGQETQYF. CDR3 nucleotides: TGTGCCAGCAGTTTAGGTCCCCACGGCCAAGAGACCCAGTACTTC.

This chain links TRBV5-1 with TRBJ2-5; 8 bases match TRBD2. Germline loops: CDR1 SGHRS, CDR2 YFSETQ. The CDR3 is 16 amino acids. J gave up 5 bases and V 4 bases, and 13 bases lay outside the gene matches. The CDR3 bases are TGCGCCAGCAGCCTTCGGGGGGGAGGGCCCCTGGAGACCCAGTACTTC. It codes for CASSLRGGGPLETQYF. The entire variable domain, with the rest obtained from reference TRBV5-1 and TRBJ2-5, is as follows: KAGVTQTPRYLIKTRGQQVTLSCSPISGHRSVSWYQQTPGQGLQFLFEYFSETQRNKGNFPGRFSGRQFSNSRSEMNVSTLELGDSALYLCASSLRGGGPLETQYFGPGTRLLVL.

The table lists this clone with a few counts. CDR3 nucleotide sequence: TGTGCCAGCAGTCTTAGCTGGCGCCAAGAGCAGTTCTTC. This sequence encodes CASSLSWRQEQFF. V is TRBV7-2 and J is TRBJ2-1; D is unresolved. The CDR3 covers 13 residues. With 6 bases removed from V and 10 bases from J, the gap between germline ends came to 16 bases. Germline V lookup: CDR1 SGHTA, CDR2 FQGNSA. The full variable domain, in which reference TRBV7-2 and TRBJ2-1 provide the parts outside the CDR3, is GAGVSQSPSNKVTEKGKDVELRCDPISGHTALYWYRQSLGQGLEFLIYFQGNSAPDKSGLPSDRFSAERTGGSVSTLTIQRTQQEDSAVYLCASSLSWRQEQFFGPGTRLTVL.

This chain links TRBV5-1 with TRBJ1-1; 10 bases agree with TRBD1. Germline CDR1 and CDR2: SGHRS and YFSETQ. The CDR3 extends over 16 amino acids. Losses at the gene ends were 3 bases for V and 5 bases for J; bases not matched to a gene: 10. CDR3 sequence: CASSSPGDRGSTEAFF. DNA for the CDR3: TGCGCCAGCAGCTCACCGGGGGACAGGGGAAGTACTGAAGCTTTCTTT.

The rearrangement links TRBV29-1 to TRBJ2-7, with D possibly being TRBD1 (5 bases). V lost 6 bases, J lost 4 bases, and 16 bases lay in between. Germline values: CDR1 SQVTM, CDR2 ANQGSEA. This CDR3 has 13 amino acids. CDR3 amino acids: CSVQGRVLYEQYF. The CDR3 region has the DNA TGCAGCGTCCAGGGCCGGGTTCTATACGAGCAGTACTTC.

V gene TRBV7-8 combines with J gene TRBJ1-2, with D uncertain. From germline, CDR1 is SGHVS and CDR2 FQNEAQ. The CDR3 contains 18 residues. V was shortened by 7 bases and J by 2 bases, with 26 bases between the two germline ends. Here the CDR3 DNA reads TGTGCCAGCACCCCCGGAGTTAGGAAATGGAGCGGGAACTATGGCTACACCTTC. As protein: CASTPGVRKWSGNYGYTF.